Listed here are 18 T cell receptor beta chains from one sample, sequenced in a study of OX40 agonist ivuxolimab in advanced cancers. Measured with immunoSEQ multiplex PCR; TCRdb has only the in-frame clones, and not every one. The sample records 70,000 to 95,000 clones, roughly 92% being singletons. The material sequenced was CD4+ or CD8+ T cells sorted from blood, taken in a trial of the OX40 agonist ivuxolimab. All receptors come from an adult with an advanced solid tumor such as melanoma, head and neck, liver or kidney cancer.

The chain couples TRBV7-3 to TRBJ2-3, with D hard to call. The CDR3 is made up of 14 amino acids. The germline V gene encodes CDR1 SGHTA and CDR2 FQGTGA. Trimming left V 2 bases short and J 3 bases short, with 9 bases between. The CDR3 nucleotides read TGTGCCAGCAGCTTAGTCTCAACGACAGATACGCAGTATTTT. This sequence encodes CASSLVSTTDTQYF.

Here the CDR3 reads CASRRGLGNQPQHF. CDR3 DNA: TGTGCCAGCCGACGGGGGCTGGGCAATCAGCCCCAGCATTTT. The gene calls are TRBV6-1 and TRBJ1-5; tentatively, D is TRBD1 (6 bases). Germline lookup yields CDR1 MNHNS and CDR2 SASEGT. The CDR3 is made up of 14 amino acids. Trimming pared 8 bases from V and 2 bases from J, leaving 13 bases between.

The J gene is TRBJ2-1, the V gene TRBV28; no clear D gene. V dropped 2 bases and J dropped 5 bases, with 4 bases sitting between them. In germline, CDR1 is MDHEN, CDR2 SYDVKM. This CDR3 has 12 residues. CDR3 DNA sequence: TGTGCCAGCAGTTTACCCAACAATGAGCAGTTCTTC. This encodes CASSLPNNEQFF.

This clone was counted once. The chain combines TRBV5-4 with TRBJ1-2; TRBD1 might be the D (5 bases). Germline V lookup: CDR1 SGHNT, CDR2 YYREEE (reference sequence). There are 16 residues in the CDR3. Trimming took off 0 bases at V and 4 bases at J, with 16 bases between the two ends. The CDR3, as DNA: TGTGCCAGCAGCTTGGCCGGGACTACCTCAGGCTATGGCTACACCTTC. Residues: CASSLAGTTSGYGYTF.

The V call is TRBV28, the J call TRBJ2-6; D possibly uses TRBD1 or TRBD2 (5 bases each). The germline V gene encodes CDR1 MDHEN and CDR2 SYDVKM. Trimming took 8 bases from V and 3 from J, leaving 14 bases between them. There are 15 residues in the CDR3. The CDR3 DNA sequence: TGTGCCAGCCTCGGCCGGGACGGTGGGGCCAACGTCCTGACTTTC. Translation gives CASLGRDGGANVLTF.

The chain couples TRBV6-1 to TRBJ2-7, with D maybe TRBD1 (5 bases). Trimming removed 2 bases from V and 0 bases from J, with 8 bases in between. Germline-derived CDR1 and CDR2 are MNHNS and SASEGT. The CDR3 consists of 14 residues. CDR3 amino acids: CASSERDSSYEQYF. CDR3 nucleotide sequence: TGTGCCAGCAGTGAAAGAGACAGCTCCTACGAGCAGTACTTC.

The genes are TRBV18 and TRBJ1-5, with unresolved D. V shed 3 bases and J shed 7 bases, with 19 bases lying between them. From germline, CDR1 is KGHSH and CDR2 LQKENI. The CDR3 has 16 residues. DNA for the CDR3: TGTGCCAGCTCACCTTCTGTGCACAGCGGACCCCAGCCCCAGCATTTT. It translates to CASSPSVHSGPQPQHF.

This clone was seen a single time. The chain has TRBV28 and TRBJ2-5; a weak D match, TRBD2 (7 bases). The CDR3 totals 13 residues. CDR1 MDHEN and CDR2 SYDVKM come from the germline V gene. Between the trimmed V and J ends, which lost 4 bases and 5 bases, there was a span of 11 bases. DNA for the CDR3: TGTGCCAGCAGTTGGGGGGGCCGCGAGACCCAGTACTTC. Protein product: CASSWGGRETQYF.

The V call is TRBV19, the J call TRBJ2-3, with 8 positions matching TRBD2. The V and J ends lost 5 bases and 5 bases, in that order; junction bases with no gene match: 6. The germline V gene has CDR1 LNHDA and CDR2 SQIVND (reference sequence). The CDR3 spans 14 residues. CDR3 nucleotide sequence: TGTGCCAGTAGTGTTCAAGCGGGAGAAGATACGCAGTATTTT. Its translation is CASSVQAGEDTQYF.

On this clone itself: Germline is not matched at one junction end, which may reflect a read error. CDR3 protein: CASSEHRNTEAFF. Written as DNA, the CDR3 is TGTGCCAGCAGTGAGCACAGGAACACTGAAGCTTTCTTT. This sequence joins TRBV10-3 and TRBJ1-1, with D unresolved. The CDR3 covers 13 residues. Germline assignment: CDR1 ENHRY and CDR2 SYGVKD.

V gene TRBV19 combines with J gene TRBJ1-3, with D perhaps TRBD1 (5 bases). The CDR3 sequence is 12 residues long. Germline V gene lookup returns CDR1 LNHDA and CDR2 SQIVND (reference sequence). Trimming left V 8 bases short and J 6 bases short, with 11 bases between. The chain's CDR3 is CASGDFANTIYF. The CDR3 nucleotides read TGTGCCAGTGGGGACTTTGCAAACACCATATATTTT.

The chain has TRBV6-5 and TRBJ2-7, with D tentatively TRBD1 or TRBD2 (5 bases each). Trimming removed 5 bases from V and 3 bases from J, with 11 bases in between. The germline V gene encodes CDR1 MNHEY and CDR2 SVGAGI. The CDR3 runs 13 residues. The DNA of the CDR3 is TGTGCCAGCAGTCGCCCAGGGAGCTACGAGCAGTACTTC. Its protein is CASSRPGSYEQYF.

The rearrangement uses TRBV29-1 and TRBJ2-5; 7 bases agree with TRBD1. CDR3 length equals 12 residues. Trimming took 4 bases from V and 4 from J; bases not matched to a gene: 3. Germline-derived CDR1 and CDR2 are SQVTM and ANQGSEA. CDR3 residues: CSVGQGVETQYF. Written as DNA, the CDR3 is TGCAGCGTTGGCCAGGGGGTAGAGACCCAGTACTTC. The variable domain in full, completed from reference TRBV29-1 and TRBJ2-5, reads SAVISQKPSRDICQRGTSLTIQCQVDSQVTMMFWYRQQPGQSLTLIATANQGSEATYESGFVIDKFPISRPNLTFSTLTVSNMSPEDSSIYLCSVGQGVETQYFGPGTRLLVL.

The rearrangement links TRBV6-6 to TRBJ2-3, with D unresolved. Per the germline V gene, CDR1 is MNHNY and CDR2 is SVGAGI (reference sequence). V lost 6 bases and J 4 bases, leaving 14 bases between the germline ends. This CDR3 has 14 residues. The chain's CDR3 is CASSLGTKPDTQYF. The CDR3, as DNA: TGTGCCAGCAGCCTGGGAACAAAGCCAGATACGCAGTATTTT.

The chain has TRBV6-6 and TRBJ1-5; the match to TRBD1 covers 12 bases. Trimming at V came to 9 bases and at J to 7 bases, leaving 10 bases not matched to a gene. Germline lookup yields CDR1 MNHNY and CDR2 SVGAGI (reference sequence). CDR3 length: 15 amino acids. The CDR3 DNA reads TGTGCCAGTGCCGGGACAGGGGGCGCTTCACAGCCCCAGCATTTT. Its translation is CASAGTGGASQPQHF.

The V and J genes are TRBV5-1 and TRBJ2-1, with 12 nucleotides matching TRBD2. With V trimmed by 0 bases and J by 0 bases, 7 bases remained unmatched. This CDR3 has 19 amino acids. CDR1 SGHRS and CDR2 YFSETQ come from the germline V gene. The CDR3 spells CASSLVLAGGYNSYNEQFF. The DNA of the CDR3 is TGCGCCAGCAGCTTGGTACTAGCGGGAGGATACAACTCCTACAATGAGCAGTTCTTC.

The chain is built from TRBV11-2 and TRBJ2-2, with 7 bases fitting TRBD2. The length of the CDR3 is 14 residues. Trimming removed 1 base from V and 6 bases from J; junction bases left unmatched: 2. Looked up from germline, CDR1 is SGHAT and CDR2 is FQNNGV. The DNA for the CDR3 is TGTGCCAGCAGCTTAGCGGGAGGAGCCGGGGAGCTGTTTTTT. Residues: CASSLAGGAGELFF.

The rearrangement uses TRBV5-8 and TRBJ2-5, with a weak D call TRBD2 (6 bases). V was cut by 6 bases and J by 2 bases, with 17 bases left in between. Germline V gives CDR1 SGHTS, CDR2 YDEGEE. The CDR3 is made up of 15 amino acids. CDR3 sequence (DNA): TGTGCCAGCACCGCTGGGCTAGCGAGTCAAGAGACCCAGTACTTC. Translation gives CASTAGLASQETQYF.